The entry that follows covers one T cell receptor beta chain sequence. Its target is unknown. Measured with immunoSEQ multiplex PCR; TCRdb has only the in-frame clones, and not every one. The sample lists around 87,000 clones; 90% were seen once. This record belongs to a study of siplizumab effects on memory and regulatory T cells. The germline V gene has CDR1 MNHNS and CDR2 SASEGT. The CDR3 has 14 residues. The V end was cut by 8 bases, the J end by 2 bases, with 10 bases between. Notes on the study in general: Alloreactive sequences whose origin lay in unstimulated CD4+ memory cells were significantly reduced by siplizumab. A major contribution to the alloresponse seemed to be made by naive T cells, which seemed more diverse than memory cells. The mapping of alloreactive clones to unstimulated subsets covered only a minor fraction of them. Proliferating Tregs taken from siplizumab cultures were not shown to have a confirmed suppressive function.

The sequencing sample was made of CD4+ T cells sorted from blood. V usage is TRBV6-1 and J usage is TRBJ2-6; D gene ambiguous. This receptor was identified in a human donor in good health. The DNA of the CDR3 is TGTGCCAGCTCTATTTCGACTGGGGCCAACGTCCTGACTTTC. It translates to CASSISTGANVLTF.